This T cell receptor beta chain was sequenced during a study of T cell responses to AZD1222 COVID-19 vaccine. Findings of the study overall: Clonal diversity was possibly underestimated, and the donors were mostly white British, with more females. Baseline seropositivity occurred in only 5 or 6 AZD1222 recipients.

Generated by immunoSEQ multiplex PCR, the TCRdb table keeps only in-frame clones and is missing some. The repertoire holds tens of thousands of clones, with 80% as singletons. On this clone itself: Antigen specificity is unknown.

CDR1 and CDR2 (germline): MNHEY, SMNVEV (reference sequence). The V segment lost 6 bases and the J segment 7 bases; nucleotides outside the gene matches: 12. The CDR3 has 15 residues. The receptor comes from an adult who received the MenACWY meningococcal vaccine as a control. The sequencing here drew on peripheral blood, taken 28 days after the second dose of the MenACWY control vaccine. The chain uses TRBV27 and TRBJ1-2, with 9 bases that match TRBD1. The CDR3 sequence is CASRPSGQGNSGYTF. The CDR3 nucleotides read TGTGCCAGCAGGCCCTCGGGACAGGGTAATAGTGGCTACACCTTC.